This entry lists 3 T cell receptor beta chains sequenced from one sample in a study of OX40 agonist ivuxolimab in advanced cancers. Measured with immunoSEQ multiplex PCR; TCRdb has only the in-frame clones, and not every one. The data hold just under 80,000 clones, with just under 85% observed a single time. The sample in question was CD4+ or CD8+ T cells sorted from blood, obtained in a trial of the OX40 agonist ivuxolimab. The receptor source for this set is an adult with an advanced solid tumor such as melanoma, head and neck, liver or kidney cancer.

The chain recombines TRBV28 with TRBJ2-7, with D unclear. Trimming cost V 4 bases and J 4 bases, with 8 bases left between them. Germline values: CDR1 MDHEN, CDR2 SYDVKM. The CDR3 is 12 residues long. The CDR3 sequence: CASSSTSYEQYF. In DNA, the CDR3 is TGTGCCAGCAGTTCCACCTCGTACGAGCAGTACTTC.

The V gene is TRBV18, the J gene TRBJ1-5; no clear D. Trimming took off 2 bases at V and 3 bases at J, with 11 bases between the two ends. This CDR3 is 15 amino acids long. Germline V lookup: CDR1 KGHSH, CDR2 LQKENI. In nucleotides, the CDR3 is TGTGCCAGCTCACCAGCGGGCTTGGTCAATCAGCCCCAGCATTTT. Amino acids: CASSPAGLVNQPQHF.

The chain carries TRBV10-1 and TRBJ2-1; 8 bases map to TRBD2. The trim removed 8 bases at V and 5 bases at J, leaving 5 bases unmatched. This CDR3 is built from 13 residues. In germline, CDR1 is WNHNN, CDR2 SYGVQD (reference sequence). CDR3 coding DNA: TGCGCCAGCGCCAGCGGGGGAGACAATGAGCAGTTCTTC. Amino acids: CASASGGDNEQFF.